The 14 T cell receptor beta chains presented below share a single source sample, sequenced in a study of post-analysis software for immune sequencing data. These receptors have no known antigen. Findings and limits, study-wide: When patients were compared with controls, roughly five TRBV segments were more frequent, TRBV5-6, TRBV5-1 and TRBV20-1 among them.

Unique molecular identifiers were built into the TCR beta cDNA libraries. TCRdb redid the calling of the PCR reads with MiXCR, one entry per CDR3 protein. This sample has some 260,000 distinct CDR3 sequences, with approximately 34% found just once. The sequenced sample was blood. These receptors all stem from a girl aged 10 to 17 with multiple sclerosis.

This chain uses TRBV18 with TRBJ2-6; TRBD1 might be the D (5 bases). The germline V gene encodes CDR1 KGHSH and CDR2 LQKENI. Trimming removed 0 bases from V and 0 bases from J, with 6 bases in between. The CDR3 is 16 residues long. The CDR3 region is CASSPPTASGANVLTF. CDR3 DNA sequence: TGTGCCAGCTCACCACCGACAGCCTCTGGGGCCAACGTCCTGACTTTC.

This clonotype was detected a few times. The chain uses TRBV19 and TRBJ1-5; D call uncertain. The V end was cut by 3 bases, the J end by 4 bases, with 13 bases between. The CDR3 extends over 15 amino acids. Germline assignment: CDR1 LNHDA and CDR2 SQIVND (reference sequence). DNA for the CDR3: TGTGCCAGTAGTATGTGGGAGGGTCAAAATCAGCCCCAGCATTTT. This sequence encodes CASSMWEGQNQPQHF.

The chain carries TRBV7-9 and TRBJ1-1; D remains ambiguous. Germline V gene data show CDR1 as SEHNR and CDR2 as FQNEAQ (reference sequence). There are 16 residues in the CDR3. The V end lost 4 bases, the J end lost 8 bases, and 23 bases lay between the germline ends. The CDR3 spells CASSSVQDPGFGEAFF. DNA of the CDR3: TGTGCCAGCAGCTCCGTACAAGATCCTGGGTTTGGGGAAGCTTTCTTT.

V and J are TRBV29-1 and TRBJ1-6; no clear D gene. The CDR3 runs 16 residues. V lost 4 bases, J lost 7 bases, and 20 bases lay in between. Germline CDR1 reads SQVTM; CDR2 reads ANQGSEA. Written as DNA, the CDR3 is TGCAGCGTTGTCCTCCCTGGGGAGTCGGAAAATTCACCCCTCCACTTT. Protein product: CSVVLPGESENSPLHF. The variable domain in full, completed from reference TRBV29-1 and TRBJ1-6, reads SAVISQKPSRDICQRGTSLTIQCQVDSQVTMMFWYRQQPGQSLTLIATANQGSEATYESGFVIDKFPISRPNLTFSTLTVSNMSPEDSSIYLCSVVLPGESENSPLHFGNGTRLTVT.

The chain carries TRBV7-2 and TRBJ2-1; possible D gene TRBD1, 5 bases. Germline V lookup: CDR1 SGHTA, CDR2 FQGNSA. V shed 0 bases and J shed 10 bases, with 10 bases lying between them. This CDR3 has 13 amino acids. CDR3 in amino acids: CASSLALRQEQFF. Written as DNA, the CDR3 is TGTGCCAGCAGCTTAGCGCTCCGACAGGAGCAGTTCTTC.

As for this clonotype: This is likely a read error, given that the CDR3 carries no conserved phenylalanine or tryptophan at its end. The V and J genes are TRBV7-2 and TRBJ2-5; 11 nucleotides match TRBD2. The germline V gene has CDR1 SGHTA and CDR2 FQGNSA. This CDR3 comprises 15 residues. V shed 8 bases and J 5 bases; nucleotides not matched to a gene: 10. The CDR3: CASGPIAGGDETQYL. The CDR3 DNA is TGTGCCAGCGGACCAATAGCGGGAGGGGATGAGACCCAGTACCTC.

The chain employs TRBV12-3 or TRBV12-4 and TRBJ2-3, with TRBD2 matching over 9 bases. After removal of 11 bases from V and 15 bases from J, the junction contained 27 bases not matched to a gene. The CDR3 is made up of 16 amino acids. Here the CDR3 reads CASTARGGLGTDVEYF. The CDR3 DNA is TGTGCCTCGACCGCGCGGGGGGGACTGGGGACAGATGTGGAATATTTT.

This clonotype was seen ten or more times. This rearrangement joins TRBV24-1 to TRBJ2-1; the D gene is possibly TRBD1 (5 bases). There are 13 residues in the CDR3. V gave up 4 bases and J gave up 8 bases, with 11 bases separating them. Germline CDR1 KGHDR, CDR2 SFDVKD. CDR3 sequence: CATSEPDIDEQFF. In nucleotides, the CDR3 is TGTGCCACCAGTGAACCGGACATCGATGAGCAGTTCTTC.

A word on this clonotype: This may be a read error: a much more frequent sequence differs by one nucleotide. The conserved phenylalanine or tryptophan normally closing the CDR3 is absent here, so this likely arose from a read error. CDR3 protein: CASSPGRLNNEQFV. The CDR3 coding sequence is TGTGCCAGCAGCCCCGGGAGGCTGAACAATGAGCAGTTCGTC. The V call is TRBV7-9, the J call TRBJ2-1; 7 bases line up with TRBD2. V shed 5 bases and J 5 bases; nucleotides not matched to a gene: 6. CDR1 is SEHNR, CDR2 FQNEAQ, per germline (reference sequence). The CDR3 covers 14 residues.

This chain uses TRBV4-2 with TRBJ2-1, with a weak D call TRBD2 (5 bases). The germline V gene has CDR1 LGHNA and CDR2 YNFKEQ. The V end lost 4 bases, the J end lost 6 bases, and 10 bases lay between the germline ends. The CDR3 has 13 amino acids. This chain's CDR3 is CASSPSGGNEQFF. CDR3 sequence (DNA): TGTGCCAGCAGCCCGAGCGGCGGCAATGAGCAGTTCTTC.

As for this clonotype: Relative to the germline gene, one junction end is altered; a read error may explain this. This chain uses TRBV6-5 with TRBJ2-5; TRBD2 matches at 8 bases. This CDR3 is 18 amino acids long. Per germline, CDR1 MNHEY and CDR2 SVGAGI. CDR3 residues: CAGSYSTPGLDYQETQHF. Written as DNA, the CDR3 is TGTGCCGGCAGTTACTCGACACCGGGACTAGACTACCAAGAGACCCAGCACTTC.

This clonotype was recorded at least ten times. The rearrangement uses TRBV11-2 and TRBJ2-3, with no clear D. V was cut by 2 bases and J by 4 bases, with 4 bases left in between. Per germline, CDR1 SGHAT and CDR2 FQNNGV. This CDR3 contains 12 residues. CDR3 residues: CASSLLSDTQYF. Written as DNA, the CDR3 is TGTGCCAGCAGCTTACTCTCAGATACGCAGTATTTT.

The V gene is TRBV2, the J gene TRBJ1-1; tentative D call: TRBD1 (5 bases). This CDR3 has 13 amino acids. V lost 7 bases and J lost 1, with 10 bases in between. The germline gives CDR1 SNHLY, CDR2 FYNNEI. CDR3 DNA sequence: TGTGCCAGCAATCGGCAGGGGAACACTGAAGCTTTCTTT. Translation gives CASNRQGNTEAFF.

This clonotype was seen a few times. A much larger clone differs by one base, so this may be a read error. This chain connects TRBV20-1 to TRBJ1-2; D remains unclear. The ends were cut back, 6 bases at V and 10 bases at J, with 21 bases in the middle. The CDR3 spans 13 residues. CDR1 is DFQATT and CDR2 is SNEGSKA in the germline V gene (reference sequence). The CDR3 nucleotides read TGCAGTGCCCTGGTCGTAGGGCGGGATGACTACACCTTC. Protein: CSALVVGRDDYTF.